A single sample gave rise to the 29 T cell receptor beta chains below, sequenced in a study of T cell changes during pregnancy in multiple sclerosis. Profiled with immunoSEQ multiplex PCR; TCRdb holds only in-frame clones, not every one. The top ten clones hold 2.5% of a sample with tens of thousands of clones, more than 85% of them seen once. The sample in question was peripheral blood, obtained in the first trimester of pregnancy. The source is a female donor with multiple sclerosis, enrolled in a pregnancy study.

The V gene is TRBV7-2, the J gene TRBJ2-2; 7 positions match TRBD2. Germline values: CDR1 SGHTA, CDR2 FQGNSA. This CDR3 spans 16 amino acids. Losses at the gene ends were 4 bases for V and 5 bases for J; bases not matched to a gene: 10. The CDR3 coding sequence is TGTGCCAGCAGCTCAGGGAGGGTTGTCGGGACCGGGGAGCTGTTTTTT. Residues: CASSSGRVVGTGELFF.

V usage is TRBV5-5 and J usage is TRBJ1-1; no clear D gene. The germline V gene encodes CDR1 SGHKS and CDR2 YYEKEE (reference sequence). CDR3 length: 15 amino acids. Trimming removed 0 bases from V and 1 base from J, with 10 bases in between. CDR3 in DNA: TGTGCCAGCAGCTTGGGTCGGGTCTGGAACACTGAAGCTTTCTTT. Its protein is CASSLGRVWNTEAFF.

This chain joins TRBV7-3 and TRBJ2-1; 8 nucleotides agree with TRBD2. V was clipped by 2 bases and J by 4 bases; unmatched bases: 7. Germline V gene sequence: CDR1 SGHTA, CDR2 FQGTGA. The CDR3 sequence is 16 residues long. This chain's CDR3 is CASSLDSGRFYNEQFF. CDR3 bases: TGTGCCAGCAGCTTAGACAGCGGGAGATTTTACAATGAGCAGTTCTTC.

The V gene is TRBV18, the J gene TRBJ1-5, with D possibly TRBD1 on 5 matching bases. V was cut by 0 bases and J by 5 bases, with 8 bases left in between. Germline values: CDR1 KGHSH, CDR2 LQKENI. The CDR3 runs to 14 residues. CDR3 residues: CASSPPGGDQPQHF. For the CDR3, the DNA is TGTGCCAGCTCACCACCGGGGGGGGATCAGCCCCAGCATTTT.

The rearrangement uses TRBV11-1 and TRBJ2-7; TRBD1 is a possible D gene (6 bases). Trimming left V 3 bases short and J 2 bases short, with 17 bases between. The CDR3 is 16 amino acids. Germline CDR1 SGHAT, CDR2 FQDESV (reference sequence). Written as DNA, the CDR3 is TGTGCCAGCAGCTTGTCCGGGGACACAGTCACCTACGAGCAGTACTTC. This sequence encodes CASSLSGDTVTYEQYF.

The chain joins TRBV9 to TRBJ2-4, with D perhaps TRBD1 (6 bases). The CDR3 has 18 amino acids. CDR1 is SGDLS, CDR2 YYNGEE, per germline. Trimming pared 0 bases from V and 6 bases from J, leaving 22 bases between. The CDR3 loop is CASSVGGRLGQTPNIQYF. The DNA for the CDR3 is TGTGCCAGCAGCGTAGGGGGGCGGTTGGGGCAAACACCAAACATTCAGTACTTC. Filled out from reference TRBV9 and TRBJ2-4, the complete variable domain reads DSGVTQTPKHLITATGQRVTLRCSPRSGDLSVYWYQQSLDQGLQFLIQYYNGEERAKGNILERFSAQQFPDLHSELNLSSLELGDSALYFCASSVGGRLGQTPNIQYFGAGTRLSVL.

The V and J genes are TRBV6-6 and TRBJ1-6; D remains ambiguous. V was trimmed by 5 bases and J by 10 bases, leaving 9 bases between them. The CDR3 spans 12 residues. The germline V gene encodes CDR1 MNHNY and CDR2 SVGAGI (reference sequence). CDR3 in amino acids: CASSDGPSPLHF. The CDR3 nucleotides are TGTGCCAGCAGTGATGGGCCCTCACCCCTCCACTTT.

V usage is TRBV5-4 and J usage is TRBJ1-2; TRBD1 matches at 8 bases. Per germline, CDR1 SGHNT and CDR2 YYREEE (reference sequence). This CDR3 is 14 amino acids long. V shed 4 bases and J 5 bases; nucleotides not matched to a gene: 7. CDR3 coding DNA: TGTGCCAGCAGCGTAGACAGGGGAGGATATGGCTACACCTTC. It translates to CASSVDRGGYGYTF.

The chain links TRBV5-4 to TRBJ1-1; TRBD1 agrees at 8 bases. CDR1 is SGHNT and CDR2 is YYREEE in the germline V gene (reference sequence). V was pared by 2 bases and J by 0 bases, with 3 bases of the junction left unmatched. The CDR3 extends over 15 amino acids. CDR3 in amino acids: CASSFDRGMNTEAFF. CDR3 DNA: TGTGCCAGCAGCTTCGACAGGGGCATGAACACTGAAGCTTTCTTT.

V is TRBV11-3 and J is TRBJ1-2; perhaps TRBD1 as D (5 bases). The CDR3 sequence is 14 residues long. Trimming pared 3 bases from V and 6 bases from J, leaving 14 bases between. Germline V gene lookup returns CDR1 SGHNT and CDR2 YENEEA. CDR3 protein: CASSFTGSTHGYTF. The CDR3 DNA follows: TGTGCCAGCAGCTTCACAGGATCTACCCATGGCTACACCTTC. The entire variable domain, with the rest obtained from reference TRBV11-3 and TRBJ1-2, is as follows: EAGVVQSPRYKIIEKKQPVAFWCNPISGHNTLYWYLQNLGQGPELLIRYENEEAVDDSQLPKDRFSAERLKGVDSTLKIQPAELGDSAVYLCASSFTGSTHGYTFGSGTRLTVV.

The chain is built from TRBV2 and TRBJ1-4; D not resolved. V was cut by 8 bases and J by 5 bases, with 15 bases left in between. The germline CDR1 and CDR2 sequences are SNHLY and FYNNEI. The CDR3 runs to 14 residues. CDR3 in amino acids: CASHSGRTNEKLFF. The CDR3, as DNA: TGTGCCAGCCACTCAGGAAGAACCAATGAAAAACTGTTTTTT.

The V call is TRBV28, the J call TRBJ2-3; D is perhaps TRBD1 (6 bases). The CDR3 loop spans 16 amino acids. Germline V gene sequence: CDR1 MDHEN, CDR2 SYDVKM. V was pared by 4 bases and J by 2 bases, with 16 bases between. DNA for the CDR3: TGTGCCAGCAGTTCCCGACAGGTTCGACACACAGATACGCAGTATTTT. Amino acids: CASSSRQVRHTDTQYF. The full variable domain, rest sourced from reference TRBV28 and TRBJ2-3, is DVKVTQSSRYLVKRTGEKVFLECVQDMDHENMFWYRQDPGLGLRLIYFSYDVKMKEKGDIPEGYSVSREKKERFSLILESASTNQTSMYLCASSSRQVRHTDTQYFGPGTRLTVL.

The chain has TRBV11-3 and TRBJ2-1, with D perhaps TRBD2 (5 bases). V was trimmed by 1 base and J by 10 bases, leaving 17 bases between them. CDR1 and CDR2 (germline): SGHNT, YENEEA. The CDR3 contains 15 residues. This chain's CDR3 is CASSLVGSTGVEQFF. The CDR3 DNA follows: TGTGCCAGCAGCTTAGTAGGATCCACCGGGGTCGAGCAGTTCTTC.

V usage is TRBV28 and J usage is TRBJ1-4; D might be TRBD1 (6 bases). Germline V gene data show CDR1 as MDHEN and CDR2 as SYDVKM. There are 14 residues in the CDR3. V gave up 3 bases and J gave up 7 bases, with 12 bases separating them. The CDR3 loop is CASSFYRVGEKLFF. The CDR3 nucleotides are TGTGCCAGCAGTTTTTACAGGGTCGGTGAAAAACTGTTTTTT.

This clone has a single count. This chain links TRBV27 with TRBJ1-1; D is perhaps TRBD1 (6 bases). The germline gives CDR1 MNHEY, CDR2 SMNVEV (reference sequence). The CDR3 runs to 13 residues. The germline V and J ends were trimmed by 8 bases and 7 bases, with 17 bases remaining between them. Here the CDR3 DNA reads TGTGCCAGCGGGGGGGCTCTGCGCGGTGAAGCTTTCTTT. It encodes CASGGALRGEAFF.

This rearrangement joins TRBV27 to TRBJ2-7, with 7 bases identical to TRBD1. The CDR3 extends over 15 amino acids. Germline lookup yields CDR1 MNHEY and CDR2 SMNVEV (reference sequence). V lost 5 bases and J lost 5; bases outside the gene matches: 12. The CDR3 is CASSRGETGMNEQYF. CDR3 in DNA: TGTGCCAGCAGTCGGGGAGAGACAGGGATGAACGAGCAGTACTTC.

The chain recombines TRBV6-4 with TRBJ2-2; D unclear. The CDR3 length is 13 residues. Germline loops: CDR1 MRHNA, CDR2 SNTAGT. Deletions cut 3 bases from V and 0 bases from J, with 2 bases between. The CDR3 here is CASSDTNTGELFF. The CDR3 nucleotides are TGTGCCAGCAGTGATACGAACACCGGGGAGCTGTTTTTT.

The chain is built from TRBV7-3 and TRBJ2-1; 7 bases map to TRBD1. The CDR3 is made up of 13 amino acids. CDR1 SGHTA and CDR2 FQGTGA come from the germline V gene. V shed 4 bases and J 9 bases; nucleotides not matched to a gene: 6. CDR3 sequence reads: CASSSDRAGEQFF. The CDR3 bases are TGTGCCAGCAGCTCCGACAGGGCCGGTGAGCAGTTCTTC.

For this clone: Germline and junction disagree at one end, which may indicate a read error. CDR3 protein: CASSQGTSTDTQYF. The CDR3 DNA reads TGTGCCAGCAGCCAAGGGACTAGCACGGATACGCAGTATTTT. The chain couples TRBV14 to TRBJ2-3, with TRBD2 matching over 8 bases. The length of the CDR3 is 14 residues. The germline CDR1 and CDR2 sequences are SGHDN and FVKESK.

This chain uses TRBV28 with TRBJ1-1, with 8 bases that match TRBD1. This CDR3 is built from 15 residues. J lost 2 bases, V lost 8 bases, and 10 bases had no gene match. CDR1 and CDR2 from the germline V gene are MDHEN and SYDVKM. The CDR3 protein is CASQPGGQGNTEAFF. In DNA form, the CDR3 reads TGTGCCAGCCAGCCCGGAGGACAGGGTAACACTGAAGCTTTCTTT.

The chain uses TRBV7-3 and TRBJ1-1, with 9 bases aligning to TRBD1. Unmatched junction bases numbered 4, after V lost 5 bases and J lost 3 bases. This CDR3 region has 14 residues. Germline V gene data show CDR1 as SGHTA and CDR2 as FQGTGA. CDR3 sequence: CASSPGQGDTEAFF. The CDR3 DNA follows: TGTGCCAGCAGCCCGGGACAGGGTGACACTGAAGCTTTCTTT. The full variable domain, with the rest looked up from reference TRBV7-3 and TRBJ1-1, is GAGVSQTPSNKVTEKGKYVELRCDPISGHTALYWYRQSLGQGPEFLIYFQGTGAADDSGLPNDRFFAVRPEGSVSTLKIQRTERGDSAVYLCASSPGQGDTEAFFGQGTRLTVV.

This chain joins TRBV5-4 and TRBJ2-3, with 9 bases identical to TRBD2. This CDR3 is built from 15 residues. With 3 bases clipped from V and 4 bases from J, the junction kept 6 bases outside the gene matches. Germline CDR1 reads SGHNT; CDR2 reads YYREEE (reference sequence). The CDR3 sequence: CASSSPGGRADTQYF. The DNA of the CDR3 is TGTGCCAGCAGCTCGCCGGGCGGGAGGGCAGATACGCAGTATTTT.

CDR3 sequence reads: CASSGTTGKRNSPLHF. CDR3 DNA sequence: TGTGCCAGCAGTGGAACGACAGGGAAACGGAATTCACCCCTCCACTTT. The rearrangement joins TRBV25-1 to TRBJ1-6; 7 nucleotides agree with TRBD1. Germline V CDR1 and CDR2: MGHDK, SYGVNS. Trimming cost V 4 bases and J 7 bases; bases outside gene matches: 10. The CDR3 runs 16 residues.

The chain is built from TRBV25-1 and TRBJ2-1, with TRBD2 identical over 8 bases. Germline CDR1 reads MGHDK; CDR2 reads SYGVNS. CDR3 length: 16 amino acids. Trimming cost V 6 bases and J 2 bases; bases outside gene matches: 9. The CDR3 region is CASRIRTSLPYNEQFF. The CDR3 nucleotides read TGTGCCAGCAGAATAAGGACTAGCTTGCCCTACAATGAGCAGTTCTTC. Variable domain in full (rest from reference TRBV25-1 and TRBJ2-1): EADIYQTPRYLVIGTGKKITLECSQTMGHDKMYWYQQDPGMELHLIHYSYGVNSTEKGDLSSESTVSRIRTEHFPLTLESARPSHTSQYLCASRIRTSLPYNEQFFGPGTRLTVL.

This chain connects TRBV7-9 to TRBJ2-7, with a possible D match to TRBD1 (6 bases). Germline CDR1 reads SEHNR; CDR2 reads FQNEAQ (reference sequence). This CDR3 comprises 12 residues. Trimming left V 3 bases short and J 4 bases short, with 7 bases between. CDR3: CASSFGQYEQYF. CDR3 nucleotide sequence: TGTGCCAGCAGCTTTGGACAGTACGAGCAGTACTTC.

This clone was detected a few times. The chain carries TRBV7-2 and TRBJ2-1; possibly TRBD2 for D (5 bases). In germline, CDR1 is SGHTA, CDR2 FQGNSA. There are 14 residues in the CDR3. Trimming cost V 4 bases and J 9 bases, with 16 bases left between them. The CDR3 here is CASSSSPIGGEQFF. CDR3 DNA: TGTGCCAGCAGCTCCTCCCCTATCGGAGGTGAGCAGTTCTTC.

The V call is TRBV4-1, the J call TRBJ1-1; possibly TRBD1 for D (5 bases). Germline CDR1 reads MGHRA; CDR2 reads YSYEKL. V was cut by 1 base and J by 4 bases, with 10 bases left in between. The CDR3 runs to 14 residues. In nucleotides, the CDR3 is TGCGCCAGCAGCCAAGCGGGGGAGGCCACTGAAGCTTTCTTT. Its translation: CASSQAGEATEAFF.

This clone was observed a single time. The chain uses TRBV7-2 and TRBJ2-2; D perhaps matches TRBD1 (6 bases). The CDR3 is 11 amino acids. In germline, CDR1 is SGHTA, CDR2 FQGNSA. V gave up 11 bases and J gave up 6 bases, with 10 bases separating them. The chain's CDR3 is CASRGAGELFF. The CDR3, as DNA: TGTGCCTCCAGGGGAGCCGGGGAGCTGTTTTTT.

The rearrangement links TRBV19 to TRBJ1-4, with 10 bases matching TRBD1. Germline V CDR1 and CDR2: LNHDA, SQIVND (reference sequence). V shed 6 bases, J shed 8 bases, and the junction held 15 bases outside the gene matches. The CDR3 is 17 residues long. The CDR3 protein is CASSQDRGRLLREKLFF. The CDR3 coding sequence is TGTGCCAGTAGCCAAGACAGGGGGCGACTATTACGGGAAAAACTGTTTTTT.